The 11 T cell receptor beta chains reported below all come from one sample, sequenced in a study of early T cells in non-severe SARS-CoV-2 infection (dated by TCRdb to the early 2020s). Libraries came from 5' RACE. The instrument was a NextSeq 500. In-frame beta chains were kept once TCRdb had trimmed the public reads at Q25 with fastp and called clones with MiXCR. Each CDR3 protein appears once, grouped with its most common genes and DNA. Recorded for this sample are about 83,000 distinct CDR3 sequences; roughly 12% of them occurred a single time. In total, the top ten clones hold just over 6.5% of the sample. Sequenced input: whole blood. Receptors originate from an adult who was a healthcare worker with PCR-confirmed SARS-CoV-2 infection or an uninfected control (not recorded which).

This clonotype was seen a handful of times. The rearrangement joins TRBV18 to TRBJ2-3; D possibly corresponds to TRBD2 (5 bases). With 3 bases removed from V and 3 bases from J, the gap between germline ends came to 16 bases. Looked up from germline, CDR1 is KGHSH and CDR2 is LQKENI. The CDR3 loop spans 16 amino acids. The CDR3 DNA is TGTGCCAGCTCACCCCCGGACCCCTGGGAGACAGATACGCAGTATTTT. Translation: CASSPPDPWETDTQYF.

The chain employs TRBV19 and TRBJ1-1; D might be TRBD1 (5 bases). From germline, CDR1 is LNHDA and CDR2 SQIVND (reference sequence). The CDR3 length is 13 residues. Between the trimmed V and J ends, which lost 3 bases and 1 base, there was a span of 6 bases. CDR3 DNA: TGTGCCAGTAGTATCGACAGGAACACTGAAGCTTTCTTT. Its protein is CASSIDRNTEAFF.

The gene calls are TRBV2 and TRBJ1-2; D remains ambiguous. CDR1 is SNHLY and CDR2 is FYNNEI in the germline V gene. V was clipped by 4 bases and J by 0 bases, with 12 bases between them. The CDR3 consists of 15 residues. CDR3 protein: CASSGQATPNYGYTF. The DNA for the CDR3 is TGTGCCAGCAGTGGCCAGGCGACGCCTAACTATGGCTACACCTTC.

As regards this clonotype: With a much larger clone just one base away, this may be a read error. This chain joins TRBV11-2 and TRBJ2-1; the match to TRBD2 covers 7 bases. The CDR3 sequence is 13 residues long. The germline CDR1 and CDR2 sequences are SGHAT and FQNNGV. In nucleotides, the CDR3 is TGTGCCAACAGCCCTGATTCCGGGAGGGAGCAGTTCTTC. This gives the protein CANSPDSGREQFF.

In its sample, this clonotype was seen many times. The chain uses TRBV5-6 and TRBJ1-5, with no clear D. CDR3 length: 15 residues. V shed 0 bases and J shed 0 bases, with 7 bases lying between them. Germline V CDR1 and CDR2: SGHDT, YYEEEE. The chain's CDR3 is CASSLGGYSNQPQHF. The CDR3 DNA reads TGTGCCAGCAGCTTGGGAGGTTATAGCAATCAGCCCCAGCATTTT. The entire variable domain, with the rest obtained from reference TRBV5-6 and TRBJ1-5, is as follows: DAGVTQSPTHLIKTRGQQVTLRCSPKSGHDTVSWYQQALGQGPQFIFQYYEEEERQRGNFPDRFSGHQFPNYSSELNVNALLLGDSALYLCASSLGGYSNQPQHFGDGTRLSIL.

This clonotype was seen only a few times. The V and J genes are TRBV5-6 and TRBJ2-7; D not resolved. Germline V CDR1 and CDR2: SGHDT, YYEEEE. The CDR3 is 12 residues long. Trimming shortened V by 4 bases and J by 5 bases, and 10 bases separated the two germline ends. For the CDR3, the DNA is TGTGCCAGCAGCATCGTAGGCCACGAGCAGTACTTC. Amino acid sequence: CASSIVGHEQYF.

The rearrangement uses TRBV19 and TRBJ2-2; the match to TRBD1 covers 9 bases. From germline, CDR1 is LNHDA and CDR2 SQIVND (reference sequence). V lost 8 bases, J lost 1 base, and 5 bases stayed unmatched. This CDR3 has 15 amino acids. The CDR3 sequence is CASLKGQGNTGELFF. The CDR3 nucleotides read TGTGCCAGTCTCAAGGGACAGGGGAACACCGGGGAGCTGTTTTTT.

This clonotype was counted many times. V usage is TRBV5-1 and J usage is TRBJ2-3, with unresolved D. The CDR3 is 15 amino acids. Germline CDR1 SGHRS, CDR2 YFSETQ. The V end lost 2 bases, the J end lost 4 bases, and 14 bases lay between the germline ends. The CDR3 here is CASSFAVTGADTQYF. The CDR3, as DNA: TGCGCCAGCAGCTTCGCGGTCACCGGCGCAGATACGCAGTATTTT.

This clonotype has just a few counts. This rearrangement joins TRBV29-1 to TRBJ2-3, with TRBD1 as a possible D gene (6 bases). CDR1 and CDR2 from the germline V gene are SQVTM and ANQGSEA. Trimming took 6 bases from V and 2 from J, leaving 15 bases between them. The CDR3 is 14 amino acids. The CDR3 loop reads CSVNQGSVTDTQYF. The DNA for the CDR3 is TGCAGCGTGAACCAGGGGTCCGTCACAGATACGCAGTATTTT.

This clonotype has a count of ten or more. V gene TRBV29-1 combines with J gene TRBJ2-1; 7 positions agree with TRBD2. The trim removed 8 bases at V and 9 bases at J, leaving 7 bases unmatched. Germline V gene lookup returns CDR1 SQVTM and CDR2 ANQGSEA. The CDR3 runs 11 residues. The CDR3 sequence is CSPGGAGEQFF. The CDR3 DNA follows: TGCAGCCCGGGAGGAGCGGGTGAGCAGTTCTTC.

This clonotype occurred a few times. The gene calls are TRBV6-2 or TRBV6-3 and TRBJ2-1, with 10 bases aligning to TRBD2. From germline, CDR1 is MNHEY and CDR2 SVGEGT. This CDR3 has 15 amino acids. V shed 7 bases and J 3 bases; nucleotides not matched to a gene: 6. The CDR3 coding sequence is TGTGCCAGCAAGGCGGGACTAGCGATCTACAATGAGCAGTTCTTC. It is translated as CASKAGLAIYNEQFF.